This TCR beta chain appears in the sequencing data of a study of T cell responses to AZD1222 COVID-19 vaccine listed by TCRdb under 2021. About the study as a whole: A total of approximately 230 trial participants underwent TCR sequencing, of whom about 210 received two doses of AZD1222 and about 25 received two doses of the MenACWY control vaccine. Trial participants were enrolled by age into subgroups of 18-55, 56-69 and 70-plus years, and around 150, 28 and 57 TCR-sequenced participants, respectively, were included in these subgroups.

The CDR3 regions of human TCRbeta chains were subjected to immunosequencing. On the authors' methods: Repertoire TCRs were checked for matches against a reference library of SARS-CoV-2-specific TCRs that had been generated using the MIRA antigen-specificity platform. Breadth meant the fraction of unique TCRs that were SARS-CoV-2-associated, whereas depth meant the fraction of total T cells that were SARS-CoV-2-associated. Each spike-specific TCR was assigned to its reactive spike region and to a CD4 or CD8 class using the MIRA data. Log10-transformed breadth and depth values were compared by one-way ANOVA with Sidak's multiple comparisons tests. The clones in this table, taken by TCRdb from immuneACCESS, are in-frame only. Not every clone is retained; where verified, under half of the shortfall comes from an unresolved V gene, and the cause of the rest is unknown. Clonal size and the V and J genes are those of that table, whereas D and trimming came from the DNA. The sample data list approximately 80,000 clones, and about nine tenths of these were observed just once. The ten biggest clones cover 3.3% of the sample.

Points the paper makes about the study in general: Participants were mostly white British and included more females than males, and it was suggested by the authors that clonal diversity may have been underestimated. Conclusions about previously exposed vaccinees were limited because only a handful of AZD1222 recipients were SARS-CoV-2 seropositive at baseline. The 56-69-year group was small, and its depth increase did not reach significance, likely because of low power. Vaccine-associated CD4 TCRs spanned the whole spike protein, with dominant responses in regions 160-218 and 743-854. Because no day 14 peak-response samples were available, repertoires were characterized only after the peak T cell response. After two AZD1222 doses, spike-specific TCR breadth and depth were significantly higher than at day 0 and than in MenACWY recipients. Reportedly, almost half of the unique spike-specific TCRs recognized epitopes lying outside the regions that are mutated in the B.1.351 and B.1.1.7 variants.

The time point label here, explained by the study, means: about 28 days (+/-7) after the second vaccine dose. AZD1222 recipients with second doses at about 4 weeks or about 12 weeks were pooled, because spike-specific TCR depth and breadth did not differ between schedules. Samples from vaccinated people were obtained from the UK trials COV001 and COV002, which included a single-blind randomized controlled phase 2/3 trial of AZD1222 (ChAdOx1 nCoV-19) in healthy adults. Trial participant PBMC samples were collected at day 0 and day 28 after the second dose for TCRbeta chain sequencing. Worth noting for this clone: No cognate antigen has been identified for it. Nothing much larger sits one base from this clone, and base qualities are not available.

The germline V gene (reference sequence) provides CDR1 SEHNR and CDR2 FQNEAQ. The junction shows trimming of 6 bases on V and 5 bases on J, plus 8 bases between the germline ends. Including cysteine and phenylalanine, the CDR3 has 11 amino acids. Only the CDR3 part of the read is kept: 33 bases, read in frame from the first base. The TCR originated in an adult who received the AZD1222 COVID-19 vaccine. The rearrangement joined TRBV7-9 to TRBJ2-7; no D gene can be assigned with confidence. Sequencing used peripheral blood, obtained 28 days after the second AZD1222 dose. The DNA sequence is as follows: TGTGCCAGCAGGCCTCTCAACGAGCAGTACTTC. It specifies CASRPLNEQYF.